In this sample, the clone carrying this TCR beta chain turned up many times. This entry comes from a study of Graves' ophthalmopathy and Graves' hyperthyroidism. Study background: The study drew peripheral blood at initial diagnosis, before any treatment.

Patients were excluded if they had other autoimmune diseases or uncontrolled infections, and likewise if pregnancy or lactation applied. Physicians reached a diagnosis by relying on clinical symptoms, serum thyroxine, TRAb, thyroid ultrasound and orbital computed tomography. This CDR3 has 13 amino acids. J lost 7 bases, V lost 5 bases, and 6 bases had no gene match. Per germline, CDR1 LNHDA and CDR2 SQIVND (reference sequence). Amplified TCR beta CDR3 regions were obtained using RNA transcripts as template. A first-round RT-PCR used HTBI primers, followed by a second-round multiplex PCR. TCRdb re-derived calls from the multiplex PCR reads in MiXCR, one entry per CDR3 protein. The sample lists over 500,000 distinct CDR3 sequences, 20% to 25% occurring once.

The rearrangement links TRBV19 to TRBJ1-1; TRBD1 matches at 8 bases. This sequence was found in a young woman with stable Graves' hyperthyroidism. Some clones in this sample may be carry-over from other donors' samples. Sequenced material: peripheral blood. In nucleotides, the CDR3 is TGTGCCAGTAGTTACAGGGGGGCCGATGAAGCTTTCTTT. Translation: CASSYRGADEAFF.